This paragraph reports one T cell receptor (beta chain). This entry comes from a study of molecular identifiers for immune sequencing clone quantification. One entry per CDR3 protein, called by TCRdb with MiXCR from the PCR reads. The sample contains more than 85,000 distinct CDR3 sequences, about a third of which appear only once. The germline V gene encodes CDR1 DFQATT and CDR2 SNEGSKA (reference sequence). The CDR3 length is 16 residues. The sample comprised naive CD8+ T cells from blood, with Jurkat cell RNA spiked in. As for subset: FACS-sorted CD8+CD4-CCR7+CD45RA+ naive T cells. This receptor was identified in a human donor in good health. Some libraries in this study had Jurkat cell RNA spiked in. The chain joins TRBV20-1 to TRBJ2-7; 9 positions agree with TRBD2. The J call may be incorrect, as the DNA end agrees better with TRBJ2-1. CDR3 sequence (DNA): TGCAGTGCTAGAGGCCCCGGGGAGCGGGGGGCCTACGAGCAGTTCTTC. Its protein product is CSARGPGERGAYEQFF.